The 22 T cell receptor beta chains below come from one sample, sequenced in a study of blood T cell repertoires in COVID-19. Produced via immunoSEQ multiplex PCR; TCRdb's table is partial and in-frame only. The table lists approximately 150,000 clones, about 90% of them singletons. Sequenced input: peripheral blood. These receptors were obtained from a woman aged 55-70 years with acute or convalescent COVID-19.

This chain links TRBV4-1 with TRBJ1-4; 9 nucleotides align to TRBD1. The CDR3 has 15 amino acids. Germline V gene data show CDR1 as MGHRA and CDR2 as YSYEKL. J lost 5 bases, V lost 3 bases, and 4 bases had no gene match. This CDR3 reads CASSHTGGLNEKLFF. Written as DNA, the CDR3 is TGCGCCAGCAGCCATACAGGGGGCTTGAATGAAAAACTGTTTTTT.

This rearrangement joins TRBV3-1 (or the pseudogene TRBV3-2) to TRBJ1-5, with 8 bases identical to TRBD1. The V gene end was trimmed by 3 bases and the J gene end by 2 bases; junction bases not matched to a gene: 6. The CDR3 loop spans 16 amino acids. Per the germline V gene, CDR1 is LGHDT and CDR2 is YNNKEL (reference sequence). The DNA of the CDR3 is TGTGCCAGCAGCCACTCTGACAGGGGCGGCAATCAGCCCCAGCATTTT. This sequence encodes CASSHSDRGGNQPQHF.

The CDR3 nucleotides read TGCAGCGTTGAGGGGGGGGACAACGTCCCTGGCGGTGAAAAACTGTTTTTT. Amino acids: CSVEGGDNVPGGEKLFF. The genes are TRBV29-1 and TRBJ1-4; a weak D match, TRBD1 (6 bases). The CDR3 sequence is 17 residues long. V lost 3 bases and J 7 bases, leaving 24 bases between the germline ends. CDR1 is SQVTM and CDR2 is ANQGSEA in the germline V gene.

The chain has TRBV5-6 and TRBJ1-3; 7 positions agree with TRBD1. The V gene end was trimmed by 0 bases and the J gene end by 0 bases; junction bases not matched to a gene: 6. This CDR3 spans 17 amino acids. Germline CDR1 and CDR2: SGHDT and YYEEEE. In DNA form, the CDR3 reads TGTGCCAGCAGCTTGGCGGGTTACAGGGGCTCTGGAAACACCATATATTTT. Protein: CASSLAGYRGSGNTIYF.

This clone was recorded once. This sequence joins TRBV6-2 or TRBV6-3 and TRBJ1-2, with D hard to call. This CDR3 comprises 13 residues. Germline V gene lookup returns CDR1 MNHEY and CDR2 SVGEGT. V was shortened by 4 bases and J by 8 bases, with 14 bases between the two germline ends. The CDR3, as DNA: TGTGCCAGCAGTTCCACGGACCGGAGGGGCTACACCTTC. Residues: CASSSTDRRGYTF.

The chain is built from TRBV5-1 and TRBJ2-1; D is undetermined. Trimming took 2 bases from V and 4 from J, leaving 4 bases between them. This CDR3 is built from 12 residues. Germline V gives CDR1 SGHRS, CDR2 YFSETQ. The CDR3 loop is CASSLAYNEQFF. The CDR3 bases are TGCGCCAGCAGCTTAGCGTACAATGAGCAGTTCTTC.

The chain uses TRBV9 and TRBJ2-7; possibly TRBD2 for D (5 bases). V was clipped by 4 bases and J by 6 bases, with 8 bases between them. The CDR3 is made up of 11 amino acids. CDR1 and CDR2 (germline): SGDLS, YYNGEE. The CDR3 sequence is CASSSTSEQYF. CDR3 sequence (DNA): TGTGCCAGCAGCTCCACTAGCGAGCAGTACTTC.

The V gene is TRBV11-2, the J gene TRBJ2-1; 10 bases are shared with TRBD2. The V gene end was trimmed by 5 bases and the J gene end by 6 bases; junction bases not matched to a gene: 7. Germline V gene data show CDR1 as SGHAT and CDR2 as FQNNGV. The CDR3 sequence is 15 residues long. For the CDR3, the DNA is TGTGCCAGCAGCCAGCGGGGGGGCCAGGGCAATGAGCAGTTCTTC. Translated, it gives CASSQRGGQGNEQFF. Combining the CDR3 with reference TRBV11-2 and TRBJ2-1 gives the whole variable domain EAGVAQSPRYKIIEKRQSVAFWCNPISGHATLYWYQQILGQGPKLLIQFQNNGVVDDSQLPKDRFSAERLKGVDSTLKIQPAKLEDSAVYLCASSQRGGQGNEQFFGPGTRLTVL.

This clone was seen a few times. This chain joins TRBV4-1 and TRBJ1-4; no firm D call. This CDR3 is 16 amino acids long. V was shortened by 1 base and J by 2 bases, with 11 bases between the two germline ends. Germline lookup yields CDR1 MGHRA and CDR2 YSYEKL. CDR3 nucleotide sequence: TGCGCCAGCAGCCAAGCCCCGGGGTTCACTAATGAAAAACTGTTTTTT. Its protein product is CASSQAPGFTNEKLFF.

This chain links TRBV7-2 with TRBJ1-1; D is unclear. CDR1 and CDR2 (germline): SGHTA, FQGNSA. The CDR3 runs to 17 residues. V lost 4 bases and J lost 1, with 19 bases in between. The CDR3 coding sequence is TGTGCCAGCAGCTCATTTCCCCGAGGGCAGGCGAACACTGAAGCTTTCTTT. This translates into CASSSFPRGQANTEAFF.

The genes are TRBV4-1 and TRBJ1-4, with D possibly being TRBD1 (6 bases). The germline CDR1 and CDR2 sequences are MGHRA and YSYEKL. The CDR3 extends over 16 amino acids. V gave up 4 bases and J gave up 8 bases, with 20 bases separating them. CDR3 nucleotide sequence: TGCGCCAGCAGCCCTAAGCCGACAGGCGAGGGCGAAAAACTGTTTTTT. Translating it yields CASSPKPTGEGEKLFF.

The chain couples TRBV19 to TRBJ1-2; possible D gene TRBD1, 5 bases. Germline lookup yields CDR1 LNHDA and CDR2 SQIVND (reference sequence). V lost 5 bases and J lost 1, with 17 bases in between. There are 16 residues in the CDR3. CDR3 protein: CASSSPRTPDNYGYTF. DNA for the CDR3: TGTGCCAGTAGTTCCCCAAGGACACCTGATAACTATGGCTACACCTTC.

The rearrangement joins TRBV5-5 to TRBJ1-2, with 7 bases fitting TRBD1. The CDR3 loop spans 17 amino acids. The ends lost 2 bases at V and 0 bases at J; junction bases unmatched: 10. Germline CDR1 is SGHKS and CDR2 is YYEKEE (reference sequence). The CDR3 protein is CASSLSQGDLSNYGYTF. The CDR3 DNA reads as TGTGCCAGCAGCTTAAGCCAGGGGGACCTCTCTAACTATGGCTACACCTTC.

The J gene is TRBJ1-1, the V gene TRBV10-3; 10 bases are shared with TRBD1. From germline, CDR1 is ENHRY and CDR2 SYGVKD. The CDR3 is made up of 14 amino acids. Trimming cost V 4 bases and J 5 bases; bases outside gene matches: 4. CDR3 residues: CAISGGTGETEAFF. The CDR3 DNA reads TGTGCCATCAGTGGTGGGACAGGGGAAACTGAAGCTTTCTTT.

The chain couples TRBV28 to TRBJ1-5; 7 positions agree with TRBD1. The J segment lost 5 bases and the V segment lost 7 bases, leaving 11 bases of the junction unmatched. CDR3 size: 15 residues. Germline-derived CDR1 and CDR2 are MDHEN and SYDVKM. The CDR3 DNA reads TGTGCCAGCACCGTACAGGGGACTAGGGATCAGCCCCAGCATTTT. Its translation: CASTVQGTRDQPQHF.

CDR3: CASSQDSDRPQYF. The CDR3 region has the DNA TGTGCCAGCAGCCAAGATTCGGACAGACCACAGTATTTT. The rearrangement links TRBV3-1 (or the pseudogene TRBV3-2) to TRBJ2-3, with TRBD1 as a possible D gene (6 bases). The CDR3 spans 13 residues. CDR1 is LGHDT and CDR2 is YNNKEL in the germline V gene (reference sequence). Deletions cut 0 bases from V and 12 bases from J, with 13 bases between.

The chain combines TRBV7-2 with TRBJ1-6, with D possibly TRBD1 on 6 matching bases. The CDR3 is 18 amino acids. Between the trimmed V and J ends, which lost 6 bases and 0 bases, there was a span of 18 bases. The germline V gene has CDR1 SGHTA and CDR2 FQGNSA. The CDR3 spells CASSSEGGQSSYNSPLHF. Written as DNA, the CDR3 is TGTGCCAGCAGTTCGGAGGGGGGGCAGAGCTCCTATAATTCACCCCTCCACTTT.

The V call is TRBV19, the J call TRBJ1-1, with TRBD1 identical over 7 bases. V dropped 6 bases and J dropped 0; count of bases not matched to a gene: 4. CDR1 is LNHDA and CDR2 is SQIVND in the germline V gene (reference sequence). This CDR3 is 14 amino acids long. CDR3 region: CASRTTGMNTEAFF. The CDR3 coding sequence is TGTGCCAGTAGGACGACAGGGATGAACACTGAAGCTTTCTTT.

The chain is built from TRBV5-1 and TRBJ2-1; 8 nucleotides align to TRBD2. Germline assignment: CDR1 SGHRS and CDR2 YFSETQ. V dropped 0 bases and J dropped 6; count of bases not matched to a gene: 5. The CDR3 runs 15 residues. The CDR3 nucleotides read TGCGCCAGCAGCTTGGGCGGGGGGTCCACCAATGAGCAGTTCTTC. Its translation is CASSLGGGSTNEQFF.

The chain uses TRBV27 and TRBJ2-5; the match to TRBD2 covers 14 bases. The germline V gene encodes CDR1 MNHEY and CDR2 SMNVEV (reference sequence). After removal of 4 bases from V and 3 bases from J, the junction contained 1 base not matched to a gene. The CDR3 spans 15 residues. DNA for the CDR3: TGTGCCAGCAGTTCGGGACTAGCGGGGGAAGAGACCCAGTACTTC. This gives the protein CASSSGLAGEETQYF.

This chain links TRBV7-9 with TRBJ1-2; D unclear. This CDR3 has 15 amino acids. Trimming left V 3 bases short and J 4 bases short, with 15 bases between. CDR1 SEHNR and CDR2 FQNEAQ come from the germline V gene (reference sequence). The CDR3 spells CASSLIERIGYGYTF. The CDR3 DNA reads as TGTGCCAGCAGCTTGATCGAGAGGATTGGCTATGGCTACACCTTC.

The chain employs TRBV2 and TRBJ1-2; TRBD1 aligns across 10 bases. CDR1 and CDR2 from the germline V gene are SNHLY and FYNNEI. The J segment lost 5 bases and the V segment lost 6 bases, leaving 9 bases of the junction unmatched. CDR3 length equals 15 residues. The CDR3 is CASSKLGDRGYGYTF. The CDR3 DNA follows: TGTGCCAGCAGCAAGTTGGGGGACAGGGGATATGGCTACACCTTC.